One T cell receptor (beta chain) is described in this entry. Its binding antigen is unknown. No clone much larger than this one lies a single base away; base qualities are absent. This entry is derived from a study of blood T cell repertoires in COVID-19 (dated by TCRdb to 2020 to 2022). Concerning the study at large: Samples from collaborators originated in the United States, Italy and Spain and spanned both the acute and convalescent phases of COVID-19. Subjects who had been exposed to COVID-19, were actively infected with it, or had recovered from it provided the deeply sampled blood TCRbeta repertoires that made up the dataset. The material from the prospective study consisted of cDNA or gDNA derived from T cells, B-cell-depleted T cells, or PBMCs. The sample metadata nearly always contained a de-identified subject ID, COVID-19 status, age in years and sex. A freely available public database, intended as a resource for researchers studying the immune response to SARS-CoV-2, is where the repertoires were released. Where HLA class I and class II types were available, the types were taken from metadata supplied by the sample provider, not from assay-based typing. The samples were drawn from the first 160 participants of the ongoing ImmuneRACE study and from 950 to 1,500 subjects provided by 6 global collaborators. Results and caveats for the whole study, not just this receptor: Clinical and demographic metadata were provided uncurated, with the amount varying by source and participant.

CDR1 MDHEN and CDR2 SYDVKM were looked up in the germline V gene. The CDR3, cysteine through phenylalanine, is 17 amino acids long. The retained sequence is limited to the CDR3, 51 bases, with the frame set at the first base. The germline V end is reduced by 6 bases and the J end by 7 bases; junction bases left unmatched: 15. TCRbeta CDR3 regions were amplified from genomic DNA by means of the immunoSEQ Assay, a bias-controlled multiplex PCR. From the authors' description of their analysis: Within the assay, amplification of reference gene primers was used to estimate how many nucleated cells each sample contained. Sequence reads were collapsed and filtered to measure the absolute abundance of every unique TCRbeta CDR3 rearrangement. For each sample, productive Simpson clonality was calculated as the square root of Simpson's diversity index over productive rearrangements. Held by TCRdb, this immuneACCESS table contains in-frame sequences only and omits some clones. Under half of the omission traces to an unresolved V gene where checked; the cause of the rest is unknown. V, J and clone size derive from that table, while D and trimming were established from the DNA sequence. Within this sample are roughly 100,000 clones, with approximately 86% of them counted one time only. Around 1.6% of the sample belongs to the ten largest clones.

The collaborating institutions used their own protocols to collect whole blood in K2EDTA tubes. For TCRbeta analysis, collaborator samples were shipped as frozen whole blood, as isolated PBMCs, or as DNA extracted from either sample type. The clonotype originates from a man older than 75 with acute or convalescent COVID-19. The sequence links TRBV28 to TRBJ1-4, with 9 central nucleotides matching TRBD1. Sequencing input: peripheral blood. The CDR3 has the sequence CASSPGQGGVWGEKLFF. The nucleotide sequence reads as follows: TGTGCCAGCAGCCCGGGACAGGGAGGGGTATGGGGTGAAAAACTGTTTTTT. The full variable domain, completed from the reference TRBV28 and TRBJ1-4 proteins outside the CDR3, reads DVKVTQSSRYLVKRTGEKVFLECVQDMDHENMFWYRQDPGLGLRLIYFSYDVKMKEKGDIPEGYSVSREKKERFSLILESASTNQTSMYLCASSPGQGGVWGEKLFFGSGTQLSVL.